Following are 24 T cell receptor beta chains from one sample sequenced in a study of T-cell reconstitution after alpha-beta-depleted transplantation in children. During its preparation, the TCRbeta library received unique molecular identifiers. TCRdb re-called the PCR reads with MiXCR, one entry per CDR3 protein. This table has approximately 270,000 distinct CDR3 sequences, approximately 9.6% appearing once. The material sequenced was PBMCs from the stem cell graft donor, taken from the stem cell graft. Every receptor here comes from a human donor who donated a stem cell graft to a child with SCID.

This clonotype was detected only a few times. The rearrangement joins TRBV6-5 to TRBJ2-3; tentatively, D is TRBD2 (5 bases). V was pared by 0 bases and J by 5 bases, with 12 bases between. The CDR3 has 15 amino acids. Per germline, CDR1 MNHEY and CDR2 SVGAGI. The CDR3 nucleotides read TGTGCCAGCAGTTACTCAATTACTAGTAAAGATACGCAGTATTTT. Translating gives CASSYSITSKDTQYF.

Ten or more counts support this clonotype. This rearrangement joins TRBV12-3 or TRBV12-4 to TRBJ2-7; D ambiguous. Deletions cut 8 bases from V and 4 bases from J, with 6 bases between. The CDR3 totals 10 residues. The CDR3 DNA reads as TGTGCCAGCGCTACTTACGAGCAGTACTTC. Protein sequence: CASATYEQYF.

The table lists this clonotype with a few counts. The chain recombines TRBV12-3 or TRBV12-4 with TRBJ1-4; D unresolved. The CDR3 length is 14 residues. Trimming cost V 3 bases and J 6 bases, with 11 bases left between them. The CDR3 here is CASSLDSADEKLFF. CDR3 nucleotides: TGTGCCAGCAGTTTGGATTCGGCAGATGAAAAACTGTTTTTT.

The chain recombines TRBV12-3 or TRBV12-4 with TRBJ2-5; a weak D match, TRBD1 (6 bases). The CDR3 consists of 18 residues. Trimming stripped 6 bases from V and 4 bases from J, with 27 bases between. CDR3 DNA: TGTGCCAGCAGCCGCTCGAAACCCGGGACAAGTTCGAGAGAGACCCAGTACTTC. Its translation is CASSRSKPGTSSRETQYF.

This clonotype was found a few times. The chain links TRBV11-2 to TRBJ1-2; TRBD1 agrees at 7 bases. The germline V gene has CDR1 SGHAT and CDR2 FQNNGV. V shed 4 bases, J shed 2 bases, and the junction held 7 bases outside the gene matches. The CDR3 sequence is 15 residues long. The CDR3 is CASSSYRDSNYGYTF. The CDR3 DNA sequence: TGTGCCAGCAGCTCTTACCGGGACAGCAACTATGGCTACACCTTC.

The chain uses TRBV5-5 and TRBJ1-5; a possible D gene is TRBD1 (5 bases). The CDR3 has 14 amino acids. Germline CDR1 SGHKS, CDR2 YYEKEE (reference sequence). Trimming removed 3 bases from V and 0 bases from J, with 7 bases in between. CDR3 amino acids: CASSWGDSNQPQHF. In nucleotides, the CDR3 is TGTGCCAGCAGCTGGGGGGATAGCAATCAGCCCCAGCATTTT.

This clonotype occurred a few times. The J gene is TRBJ2-1, the V gene TRBV29-1; D is uncertain. The germline CDR1 and CDR2 sequences are SQVTM and ANQGSEA. This CDR3 is 14 amino acids long. With 4 bases removed from V and 0 bases from J, the gap between germline ends came to 10 bases. This CDR3 is CSVVYPSSYNEQFF. In DNA form, the CDR3 reads TGCAGCGTTGTTTATCCTAGCTCCTACAATGAGCAGTTCTTC.

This clonotype appeared many times. Mismatch with germline at one junction end may stem from a read error. V is TRBV5-1 and J is TRBJ1-2; no clear D. Germline loops: CDR1 SGHRS, CDR2 YFSETQ. CDR3 length: 13 amino acids. The CDR3 loop reads CASSLAGIYGYTF. Here the CDR3 DNA reads TGTGCCAGCAGTTTAGCCGGGATCTATGGCTACACCTTC.

The rearrangement uses TRBV7-2 and TRBJ1-5, with unresolved D. Germline V gene data show CDR1 as SGHTA and CDR2 as FQGNSA. V was pared by 2 bases and J by 0 bases, with 8 bases between. The CDR3 is 15 residues long. CDR3 sequence: CASSLIQASNQPQHF. CDR3 nucleotides: TGTGCCAGCAGCTTAATCCAGGCTAGCAATCAGCCCCAGCATTTT. Full variable domain (outside the CDR3, taken from reference TRBV7-2 and TRBJ1-5): GAGVSQSPSNKVTEKGKDVELRCDPISGHTALYWYRQSLGQGLEFLIYFQGNSAPDKSGLPSDRFSAERTGGSVSTLTIQRTQQEDSAVYLCASSLIQASNQPQHFGDGTRLSIL.

This clonotype was seen more than once but under ten times. The chain employs TRBV24-1 and TRBJ2-1; 11 bases are a match to TRBD2. This CDR3 contains 14 residues. In germline, CDR1 is KGHDR, CDR2 SFDVKD. With V trimmed by 4 bases and J by 10 bases, 5 bases remained unmatched. CDR3 nucleotide sequence: TGTGCCACCAGTGAACTAGCGGGGGTGTTGGAGCAGTTCTTC. Translating gives CATSELAGVLEQFF.

This clonotype has more than one count but fewer than ten. The V gene is TRBV7-2, the J gene TRBJ2-1, with 11 bases identical to TRBD1. The ends lost 5 bases at V and 7 bases at J; junction bases unmatched: 7. The CDR3 contains 15 residues. In germline, CDR1 is SGHTA, CDR2 FQGNSA. In DNA, the CDR3 is TGTGCCAGCAGCCGTTGGACAGGGGGCTTGAATGAGCAGTTCTTC. Translated, it gives CASSRWTGGLNEQFF.

V usage is TRBV12-3 or TRBV12-4 and J usage is TRBJ1-6; possibly TRBD1 for D (5 bases). The CDR3 covers 14 residues. The V gene lost 8 bases and the J gene lost 7 bases, with 15 bases spanning the gap. The CDR3 DNA follows: TGTGCCAGCTCCCTAGACGGACAAAATTCACCCCTCCACTTT. It codes for CASSLDGQNSPLHF.

The CDR3 is CASSLADETQYF. In DNA form, the CDR3 reads TGTGCCAGCAGCTTGGCCGACGAGACCCAGTACTTC. The chain links TRBV5-5 to TRBJ2-5; D gene uncertain. The CDR3 runs to 12 residues. The germline CDR1 and CDR2 sequences are SGHKS and YYEKEE (reference sequence). V dropped 0 bases and J dropped 5 bases, with 5 bases sitting between them.

This clonotype showed up just a few times. The chain is built from TRBV6-1 and TRBJ1-1; no clear D gene. The germline gives CDR1 MNHNS, CDR2 SASEGT. CDR3 length: 15 amino acids. Trimming took off 7 bases at V and 5 bases at J, with 20 bases between the two ends. The DNA of the CDR3 is TGTGCCAGCAAGTGGGGTTCCCCCGGAGGAACTGAAGCTTTCTTT. It codes for CASKWGSPGGTEAFF.

At least ten counts were recorded for this clonotype. The V call is TRBV27, the J call TRBJ2-5, with a tentative D call TRBD2 (5 bases). The CDR3 consists of 13 residues. Germline lookup yields CDR1 MNHEY and CDR2 SMNVEV (reference sequence). Trimming cost V 3 bases and J 5 bases, with 10 bases left between them. As DNA, the CDR3 is TGTGCCAGCAGTTTGAGGGAACGGGAGACCCAGTACTTC. Protein product: CASSLRERETQYF.

This clonotype was recorded once. The rearrangement links TRBV12-3 or TRBV12-4 to TRBJ2-5; D is possibly TRBD2 (6 bases). The CDR3 contains 14 residues. Trimming pared 4 bases from V and 5 bases from J, leaving 14 bases between. As DNA, the CDR3 is TGTGCCAGCAGTTATATAGGGAGGTTGGAGACCCAGTACTTC. Translated, it gives CASSYIGRLETQYF.

This clonotype was counted between two and nine times. The V gene is TRBV12-3 or TRBV12-4, the J gene TRBJ1-3; D call uncertain. The CDR3 spans 16 residues. V was cut by 3 bases and J by 2 bases, with 14 bases left in between. CDR3 residues: CASSLAPPPAGNTIYF. The CDR3 DNA reads TGTGCCAGCAGTTTGGCCCCCCCCCCAGCTGGAAACACCATATATTTT.

The CDR3 region is CARTRGEKLFF. The CDR3 nucleotides are TGTGCCAGGACGCGGGGTGAAAAACTGTTTTTT. The gene calls are TRBV12-3 or TRBV12-4 and TRBJ1-4; D call uncertain. CDR3 size: 11 residues. Trimming cost V 9 bases and J 7 bases, with 9 bases left between them.

This clonotype was detected only a few times. The gene calls are TRBV11-2 and TRBJ2-1, with 7 bases identical to TRBD1. The germline CDR1 and CDR2 sequences are SGHAT and FQNNGV. The V and J ends lost 5 bases and 4 bases, in that order; junction bases with no gene match: 2. CDR3 size: 13 residues. The CDR3 is CASSKGAYNEQFF. The CDR3 DNA follows: TGTGCCAGCAGCAAGGGGGCTTACAATGAGCAGTTCTTC.

Many counts were recorded for this clonotype. In DNA, the CDR3 is TGCGCCAGCAGCTTGGAAGGTAGCGGGGGACTCCCGGGGGAGACCCAGTACTTC. Amino acid sequence: CASSLEGSGGLPGETQYF. This chain uses TRBV5-1 with TRBJ2-5, with 9 bases fitting TRBD2. Germline V gene sequence: CDR1 SGHRS, CDR2 YFSETQ. V lost 0 bases and J lost 5; bases outside the gene matches: 14. The length of the CDR3 is 18 residues.

This clonotype has more than one count but fewer than ten. The CDR3 is CASSLSQGGPTEAFF. The DNA of the CDR3 is TGTGCCAGTAGTCTCTCTCAGGGTGGTCCCACTGAAGCTTTCTTT. The chain links TRBV19 to TRBJ1-1, with D perhaps TRBD1 (5 bases). This CDR3 comprises 15 residues. V lost 5 bases and J lost 4, with 17 bases in between. From germline, CDR1 is LNHDA and CDR2 SQIVND (reference sequence).

This chain connects TRBV20-1 to TRBJ2-7; tentatively, D is TRBD1 (5 bases). Germline V gene data show CDR1 as DFQATT and CDR2 as SNEGSKA (reference sequence). CDR3 length: 13 residues. Between the trimmed V and J ends, which lost 6 bases and 5 bases, there was a span of 17 bases. This chain's CDR3 is CSAPGAGSNEQYF. Here the CDR3 DNA reads TGCAGTGCGCCTGGGGCAGGTTCTAACGAGCAGTACTTC.

In its sample, this clonotype was seen a few times. CDR3: CASSLAGVDTQYF. The CDR3 DNA is TGTGCCAGCAGCTTGGCAGGGGTAGATACGCAGTATTTT. The chain combines TRBV7-9 with TRBJ2-3; perhaps TRBD1 as D (6 bases). This CDR3 comprises 13 residues. Germline V gives CDR1 SEHNR, CDR2 FQNEAQ (reference sequence). V lost 3 bases, J lost 5 bases, and 9 bases lay in between. Supplemented by reference TRBV7-9 and TRBJ2-3, the full variable domain reads DTGVSQNPRHKITKRGQNVTFRCDPISEHNRLYWYRQTLGQGPEFLTYFQNEAQLEKSRLLSDRFSAERPKGSFSTLEIQRTEQGDSAMYLCASSLAGVDTQYFGPGTRLTVL.

The V gene is TRBV6-1, the J gene TRBJ1-2; the D is unclear. Deletions cut 2 bases from V and 1 base from J, with 5 bases between. Germline CDR1 reads MNHNS; CDR2 reads SASEGT. The CDR3 runs to 13 residues. CDR3 nucleotide sequence: TGTGCCAGCAGTGAAACAAGTAACTATGGCTACACCTTC. This sequence encodes CASSETSNYGYTF.